Listed here are 16 T cell receptor beta chains from one sample, sequenced in a study of T cells after yellow fever vaccination. Via MiXCR, TCRdb re-called the 5' RACE reads, giving one row per CDR3 protein. The sample includes around 530,000 distinct CDR3 sequences, 17% of them seen just once. The specimen was PBMCs, collected around 5 days after the first yellow fever vaccination. Every receptor here comes from a man between 18 and 35 years old who received the YFV17D yellow fever vaccine.

The genes are TRBV19 and TRBJ2-3; D is undetermined. Trimming stripped 3 bases from V and 0 bases from J, with 10 bases between. The CDR3 covers 15 residues. Germline CDR1 LNHDA, CDR2 SQIVND (reference sequence). CDR3 sequence: CASSIQATSTDTQYF. CDR3 nucleotides: TGTGCCAGTAGTATCCAGGCGACTAGCACAGATACGCAGTATTTT.

The chain couples TRBV4-1 to TRBJ1-6; the D gene is possibly TRBD1 (6 bases). The CDR3 extends over 15 amino acids. Germline V gene data show CDR1 as MGHRA and CDR2 as YSYEKL. V lost 3 bases and J 14 bases, leaving 20 bases between the germline ends. CDR3 region: CASSQTGGRGRALHF. CDR3 bases: TGCGCCAGCAGCCAGACAGGAGGCCGGGGTAGAGCCCTCCACTTT.

The rearrangement joins TRBV7-8 to TRBJ2-3, with TRBD2 identical over 13 bases. Trimming removed 8 bases from V and 2 bases from J; junction bases left unmatched: 7. The CDR3 runs 16 residues. Germline CDR1 reads SGHVS; CDR2 reads FQNEAQ. CDR3 sequence: CASEFTSGGATDTQYF. The CDR3 DNA reads TGTGCCAGCGAATTCACTAGCGGGGGGGCCACAGATACGCAGTATTTT.

This clonotype was seen ten or more times. This sequence joins TRBV10-3 and TRBJ2-3; D tentatively fits TRBD1 or TRBD2 (5 bases each). V was cut by 3 bases and J by 3 bases, with 13 bases left in between. The germline V gene has CDR1 ENHRY and CDR2 SYGVKD. The CDR3 has 15 residues. CDR3: CAISDSQGGTDTQYF. As DNA, the CDR3 is TGTGCCATCAGTGACTCCCAGGGCGGGACAGATACGCAGTATTTT.

The chain is built from TRBV6-2 or TRBV6-3 and TRBJ2-7, with no clear D. Germline V gives CDR1 MNHEY, CDR2 SVGEGT. V was shortened by 2 bases and J by 6 bases, with 8 bases between the two germline ends. This CDR3 contains 12 residues. CDR3 residues: CASSYVGREQYV. CDR3 sequence (DNA): TGTGCCAGCAGTTACGTCGGACGCGAGCAGTACGTC.

The rearrangement uses TRBV7-2 and TRBJ1-6; D may be TRBD1 (6 bases). Trimming took off 2 bases at V and 10 bases at J, with 21 bases between the two ends. The CDR3 loop spans 17 amino acids. The germline gives CDR1 SGHTA, CDR2 FQGNSA. DNA of the CDR3: TGTGCCAGCAGCTTACCCGGGGGGGGGGCCGGAGGGTCACCCCTCCACTTT. This encodes CASSLPGGGAGGSPLHF.

The chain uses TRBV20-1 and TRBJ2-5; 9 nucleotides agree with TRBD2. CDR3 length: 15 amino acids. Germline V CDR1 and CDR2: DFQATT, SNEGSKA (reference sequence). V dropped 1 base and J dropped 4; count of bases not matched to a gene: 7. CDR3 sequence (DNA): TGCAGTGCTAGAGTTGGCGGGGGGGCAACAGAGACCCAGTACTTC. It yields the protein CSARVGGGATETQYF.

The chain combines TRBV27 with TRBJ1-2, with TRBD1 matching 8 bases. V dropped 8 bases and J dropped 4; count of bases not matched to a gene: 9. The CDR3 is 14 amino acids. CDR1 is MNHEY and CDR2 is SMNVEV in the germline V gene (reference sequence). The CDR3 nucleotides read TGTGCCAGCTGTCCTACTGGACAGGGCTATGGCTACACCTTC. This sequence encodes CASCPTGQGYGYTF.

This clonotype was recorded many times. The chain is built from TRBV20-1 and TRBJ2-7; a weak D match, TRBD1 (5 bases). Trimming left V 6 bases short and J 3 bases short, with 12 bases between. The germline gives CDR1 DFQATT, CDR2 SNEGSKA (reference sequence). This CDR3 has 12 residues. The CDR3 DNA follows: TGCAGTGCACCTACCGACAGCTACGAGCAGTACTTC. This translates into CSAPTDSYEQYF.

This clonotype was counted between two and nine times. This sequence joins TRBV11-2 and TRBJ2-3; 14 nucleotides line up with TRBD2. With 5 bases clipped from V and 2 bases from J, the junction kept 12 bases outside the gene matches. CDR3 length equals 19 residues. CDR1 and CDR2 (germline): SGHAT, FQNNGV. CDR3 region: CASSGLAGGMTLLTDTQYF. DNA of the CDR3: TGTGCCAGCAGCGGACTAGCGGGGGGCATGACCTTACTCACAGATACGCAGTATTTT.

This clonotype was found a few times. The genes are TRBV4-1 and TRBJ2-5, with 7 positions matching TRBD2. The V gene's germline CDR1 is MGHRA and CDR2 YSYEKL. CDR3 size: 15 residues. V shed 1 base and J 2 bases; nucleotides not matched to a gene: 4. The CDR3 reads CASSQGPAGQETQYF. The CDR3 nucleotides read TGCGCCAGCAGCCAAGGACCAGCGGGACAAGAGACCCAGTACTTC.

This clonotype was seen a handful of times. The chain employs TRBV19 and TRBJ2-2; D gene uncertain. Trimming took 7 bases from V and 6 from J, leaving 9 bases between them. The CDR3 spans 12 residues. Germline V CDR1 and CDR2: LNHDA, SQIVND (reference sequence). In DNA form, the CDR3 reads TGTGCCAGTAAACTACCCTCCGGGGAGCTGTTTTTT. Amino acid sequence: CASKLPSGELFF.

The V gene is TRBV13, the J gene TRBJ1-5; maybe TRBD1 (6 bases). V dropped 8 bases and J dropped 3 bases, with 14 bases sitting between them. The CDR3 sequence is 14 residues long. CDR1 is PRHDT and CDR2 is FYEKMQ in the germline V gene (reference sequence). In DNA form, the CDR3 reads TGTGCCAGCGCCGAAGGGGGGCCCAATCAGCCCCAGCATTTT. It codes for CASAEGGPNQPQHF. Based on the CDR3 plus reference TRBV13 and TRBJ1-5, the full variable domain is AAGVIQSPRHLIKEKRETATLKCYPIPRHDTVYWYQQGPGQDPQFLISFYEKMQSDKGSIPDRFSAQQFSDYHSELNMSSLELGDSALYFCASAEGGPNQPQHFGDGTRLSIL.

This chain uses TRBV7-2 with TRBJ1-5, with no clear D. The germline V gene encodes CDR1 SGHTA and CDR2 FQGNSA. Between the trimmed V and J ends, which lost 5 bases and 4 bases, there was a span of 12 bases. This CDR3 is built from 14 residues. In DNA, the CDR3 is TGTGCCAGCAGCCGGAGTGGGTGGAATCAGCCCCAGCATTTT. It is translated as CASSRSGWNQPQHF.

The DNA of the CDR3 is TGTGCCATCCCGATTAGCGGACTCGGCGAGCAGTACTTC. Encoded protein: CAIPISGLGEQYF. The chain has TRBV11-2 and TRBJ2-7, with D tentatively TRBD2 (6 bases). The germline gives CDR1 SGHAT, CDR2 FQNNGV. V was cut by 10 bases and J by 6 bases, with 19 bases left in between. The CDR3 is 13 amino acids.

The gene calls are TRBV6-1 and TRBJ2-5; D gene ambiguous. The CDR3 is 13 residues long. The germline V and J ends were trimmed by 2 bases and 2 bases, with 6 bases remaining between them. Per the germline V gene, CDR1 is MNHNS and CDR2 is SASEGT. The chain's CDR3 is CASSEIGQETQYF. CDR3 bases: TGTGCCAGCAGTGAAATTGGGCAAGAGACCCAGTACTTC.